This is a list of T cell receptor beta chains from one sample in a study of blood T cell repertoires in COVID-19. Produced via immunoSEQ multiplex PCR; TCRdb's table is partial and in-frame only. The table shows approximately 140,000 clones, with 75% to 90% occurring only once. Sequencing was performed on peripheral blood. The receptor set was obtained from a man aged 80 or over with acute or convalescent COVID-19. Both conserved end residues are part of each CDR3. D genes are given only for firm matches. Some rows mark clone size as missing; the rest say once, few, many or name a class of expanded clone.

>TRBV5-6|TRBJ2-1|TRBD2|NA
CASSLWRGAPGEQFF
TGTGCCAGCAGCTTGTGGCGGGGGGCCCCCGGTGAGCAGTTCTTC
>TRBV6-5|TRBJ1-4|NA|NA
CASSYSGGGEKLFF
TGTGCCAGCAGTTACTCAGGGGGTGGAGAAAAACTGTTTTTT
>TRBV9|TRBJ1-1|NA|few
CASSVVPGGTEAFF
TGTGCCAGCAGCGTAGTTCCCGGGGGCACTGAAGCTTTCTTT
>TRBV10-3|TRBJ1-2|NA|NA
CAITPDSIIYGYTF
TGTGCCATCACTCCGGACTCTATCATTTATGGCTACACCTTC
>TRBV27|TRBJ2-3|NA|NA
CASRRDRTDTQYF
TGTGCCAGCAGGCGGGACAGAACAGATACGCAGTATTTT
>TRBV5-1|TRBJ1-3|NA|NA
CASGETGLSGNTIYF
TGCGCCTCAGGTGAGACAGGCCTCTCTGGAAACACCATATATTTT
>TRBV5-1|TRBJ1-2|NA|NA
CASRQDTNYGYTF
TGCGCCAGCAGACAGGACACCAACTATGGCTACACCTTC
>TRBV7-9|TRBJ2-3|NA|NA
CASSPGTSTDTQYF
TGTGCCAGCAGCCCAGGGACTAGCACAGATACGCAGTATTTT
>TRBV18|TRBJ2-7|TRBD2|once
CASSQGLADSYEQYF
TGTGCCAGCTCACAAGGGCTAGCGGACTCCTACGAGCAGTACTTC
>TRBV19|TRBJ2-7|NA|NA
CASSIVSSYEQYF
TGTGCCAGTAGTATAGTTTCTTCCTACGAGCAGTACTTC
>TRBV28|TRBJ2-1|TRBD1|NA
CASSKLPGQSLNEQFF
TGTGCCAGCAGCAAATTACCGGGACAGAGCCTAAATGAGCAGTTCTTC
>TRBV5-1|TRBJ2-1|TRBD1|NA
CASSFGDRGPYNEQFF
TGCGCCAGCAGCTTCGGCGACAGGGGGCCCTACAATGAGCAGTTCTTC
>TRBV5-1|TRBJ1-1|TRBD1|NA
CASSGQGGNTEAFF
TGCGCCAGCAGCGGACAGGGGGGGAACACTGAAGCTTTCTTT
>TRBV7-9|TRBJ2-5|NA|NA
CASSLWASVGETQYF
TGTGCCAGCAGCTTATGGGCATCGGTGGGCGAGACCCAGTACTTC
>TRBV6-2/TRBV6-3|TRBJ1-5|NA|NA
CASSWPGGSQPQHF
TGTGCCAGCAGTTGGCCAGGTGGTTCTCAGCCCCAGCATTTT
>TRBV5-8|TRBJ1-5|NA|NA
CASSLGVQGRQPQHF
TGTGCCAGCAGCTTGGGTGTCCAGGGTAGACAGCCCCAGCATTTT
>TRBV7-6|TRBJ1-1|TRBD1|few
CASSPNPGQGKEAFF
TGTGCCAGCAGTCCCAACCCCGGACAGGGGAAGGAAGCTTTCTTT
>TRBV6-5|TRBJ1-6|NA|NA
CASRLLRGSPLHF
TGTGCCAGCCGACTACTCAGGGGTTCACCCCTCCACTTT
>TRBV18|TRBJ2-2|TRBD1|NA
CASSRPGQGTSGNTGELFF
TGTGCCAGCTCACGACCGGGACAGGGGACTTCGGGAAACACCGGGGAGCTGTTTTTT
>TRBV14|TRBJ2-5|NA|NA
CASSQLDGHKQETQYF
TGTGCCAGCAGCCAACTAGACGGTCACAAACAAGAGACCCAGTACTTC
>TRBV29-1|TRBJ2-3|NA|NA
CSVLIYLDPTDTQYF
TGCAGCGTGTTGATTTATCTAGACCCCACAGATACGCAGTATTTT
>TRBV5-1|TRBJ2-1|NA|NA
CASSERVAAANEQFF
TGCGCCAGCAGTGAAAGGGTAGCGGCAGCCAATGAGCAGTTCTTC
>TRBV6-5|TRBJ2-7|TRBD1|once
CASRFGTGAEQYF
TGTGCCAGCAGGTTTGGGACAGGGGCCGAGCAGTACTTC
>TRBV5-4|TRBJ2-7|NA|NA
CASSVDETQDYEQYF
TGTGCCAGCAGCGTGGACGAGACACAAGACTACGAGCAGTACTTC
>TRBV24-1|TRBJ1-2|TRBD1|NA
CATSGTGGDYGYTF
TGTGCCACCAGTGGGACAGGGGGCGACTATGGCTACACCTTC
>TRBV7-2|TRBJ1-3|NA|NA
CASSLVGDGGNTIYF
TGTGCCAGCAGCTTAGTTGGAGACGGAGGAAACACCATATATTTT
>TRBV21-1|TRBJ2-7|NA|NA
CASSKALRDYEQYF
TGTGCCAGCAGCAAAGCGCTACGGGACTACGAGCAGTACTTC
>TRBV5-4|TRBJ2-1|TRBD2|once
CASSLSVGGPSYNEQFF
TGTGCCAGCAGCTTGTCCGTGGGAGGGCCCTCCTACAATGAGCAGTTCTTC
>TRBV2|TRBJ2-3|NA|NA
CASSEMAAADTQYF
TGTGCCAGCAGTGAAATGGCGGCCGCGGATACGCAGTATTTT
>TRBV15|TRBJ2-5|TRBD2|NA
CATSRRWGTSGAGLTQYF
TGTGCCACCAGCAGGAGGTGGGGGACTAGCGGAGCCGGGTTGACCCAGTACTTC
>TRBV3-1/TRBV3-2|TRBJ2-7|TRBD2|NA
CASSQDGVSGRAGHEQYF
TGTGCCAGCAGCCAAGACGGGGTTAGCGGGAGGGCCGGACACGAGCAGTACTTC
>TRBV10-1|TRBJ1-2|NA|NA
CASSPQGGYGYTF
TGCGCCAGCAGCCCTCAGGGAGGCTATGGCTACACCTTC
>TRBV9|TRBJ2-3|NA|NA
CASSVGGIVTDTQYF
TGTGCCAGCAGCGTAGGAGGGATCGTCACAGATACGCAGTATTTT
>TRBV29-1|TRBJ1-1|NA|NA
CSVPGGNTEAFF
TGCAGCGTACCCGGGGGAAACACTGAAGCTTTCTTT
>TRBV4-1|TRBJ1-1|TRBD1|NA
CASSPTGQHMNTEAFF
TGCGCCAGCAGCCCTACGGGACAGCACATGAACACTGAAGCTTTCTTT
>TRBV19|TRBJ2-2|TRBD1|NA
CASSVGTDANTGELFF
TGTGCCAGTAGTGTAGGGACAGACGCGAACACCGGGGAGCTGTTTTTT
>TRBV28|TRBJ1-6|TRBD1|NA
CASSPSGTGLNSPLHF
TGTGCCAGCAGCCCCTCCGGGACAGGGCTTAATTCACCCCTCCACTTT
>TRBV28|TRBJ2-2|TRBD2|NA
CASSRAGGTGELFF
TGTGCCAGCAGCCGAGCGGGAGGTACCGGGGAGCTGTTTTTT
>TRBV7-6|TRBJ2-3|TRBD1|NA
CASSLGGTGNTDTQYF
TGTGCCAGCAGCTTAGGGGGGACAGGGAACACAGATACGCAGTATTTT
>TRBV5-5|TRBJ1-5|NA|few
CASSPLFSSNQPQHF
TGTGCCAGCAGCCCCCTTTTTAGCAGCAATCAGCCCCAGCATTTT
>TRBV6-2/TRBV6-3|TRBJ1-3|NA|few
CASSRSGNTIYF
TGTGCCAGCAGCCGAAGCGGGAACACCATATATTTT
>TRBV11-2|TRBJ1-1|NA|NA
CASSWGITGSEAFF
TGTGCCAGCAGCTGGGGAATTACAGGCTCTGAAGCTTTCTTT
>TRBV5-5|TRBJ2-5|NA|NA
CASSSGSGTPKETQYF
TGTGCCAGCAGCTCGGGATCCGGGACACCTAAAGAGACCCAGTACTTC
>TRBV28|TRBJ1-5|NA|NA
CASSTAPRVLSNQPQHF
TGTGCCAGCAGCACGGCCCCCAGGGTACTTAGCAATCAGCCCCAGCATTTT
>TRBV6-5|TRBJ1-6|TRBD1|few
CASKVAGQHNSPLHF
TGTGCCAGCAAGGTAGCGGGACAGCATAATTCACCCCTCCACTTT
>TRBV10-3|TRBJ2-7|NA|NA
CAIRLGQPYEQYF
TGTGCCATCAGACTCGGACAGCCCTACGAGCAGTACTTC
>TRBV30|TRBJ1-1|NA|NA
CASLRSPNTEAFF
TGTGCCTCGCTGCGGTCGCCGAACACTGAAGCTTTCTTT
>TRBV6-1|TRBJ2-3|TRBD1|NA
CASSEGLKRQGRSDTQYF
TGTGCCAGCAGTGAAGGGTTAAAGAGACAGGGGCGGTCAGATACGCAGTATTTT
>TRBV11-2|TRBJ2-7|NA|NA
CASKEDHQISYEQYF
TGTGCCAGCAAGGAGGACCACCAGATCTCCTACGAGCAGTACTTC
>TRBV20-1|TRBJ2-3|NA|NA
CSASADTQYF
TGCAGTGCTAGCGCGGATACGCAGTATTTT
>TRBV2|TRBJ1-5|TRBD1|NA
CASGTDHNQPQHF
TGTGCCAGCGGGACAGACCACAATCAGCCCCAGCATTTT
>TRBV11-1|TRBJ2-3|NA|few
CASSSTGSRADTQYF
TGTGCCAGCAGCTCCACAGGGTCGAGGGCAGATACGCAGTATTTT
>TRBV9|TRBJ2-3|NA|NA
CASSVGGTDTQYF
TGTGCCAGCAGCGTAGGAGGGACAGATACGCAGTATTTT
>TRBV18|TRBJ2-6|TRBD1|many
CASSHLLTGDGANVLTF
TGTGCCAGCTCACACCTTTTAACAGGGGATGGGGCCAACGTCCTGACTTTC
>TRBV18|TRBJ2-1|TRBD2|NA
CASSPGLAGGTYNEQFF
TGTGCCAGCTCACCGGGACTAGCGGGAGGTACCTACAATGAGCAGTTCTTC
>TRBV27|TRBJ1-2|TRBD1|NA
CASSLGTGRFRDGYTF
TGTGCCAGCAGTTTAGGGACAGGCCGCTTTCGTGATGGCTACACCTTC
>TRBV7-2|TRBJ1-1|TRBD1|NA
CASSRDRSNTEAFF
TGTGCCAGCAGCCGGGACAGGTCGAACACTGAAGCTTTCTTT
>TRBV6-5|TRBJ1-3|NA|NA
CASGLVGNTIYF
TGTGCTTCAGGGCTTGTTGGAAACACCATATATTTT